Listed here are 30 T cell receptor beta chains from one sample, sequenced in a study of Tregs in tolerant kidney transplant recipients. Recipients received nonmyeloablative bone marrow transplants from related graft donors, with transient mixed chimerism. Generated by immunoSEQ multiplex PCR, the TCRdb table keeps only in-frame clones and is missing some. Recorded for this sample: 25,000 to 40,000 clones. Source: CD4+ T cells from blood (PBMCs), taken 24 months after the transplant. The receptors were gathered from a human patient who received a combined kidney and bone marrow transplant. Some T cells could come from the graft donor.

As to this clone: The read comes to an end 3 residues before the CDR3 does, leaving the germline J gene to fill in the end. The chain combines TRBV30 with TRBJ2-1; 8 positions match TRBD2. Germline lookup yields CDR1 GTSNPN and CDR2 SVGIG (reference sequence). The CDR3 covers 14 residues. Trimming removed 1 base from V and 9 bases from J; junction bases left unmatched: 8. Incomplete CDR3 DNA: TGTGCCTGGAGTGACCTAGCGGGTTCTGCTGAG. Encoded protein: CAWSDLAGSAE. The entire CDR3 is CAWSDLAGSAEQFF. Drawing the rest from reference TRBV30 and TRBJ2-1, the complete variable domain is SQTIHQWPATLVQPVGSPLSLECTVEGTSNPNLYWYRQAAGRGLQLLFYSVGIGQISSEVPQNLSASRPQDRQFILSSKKLLLSDSGFYLCAWSDLAGSAEQFFGPGTRLTVL.

About this clone: Read data end 3 residues before the CDR3 end; the end is taken from the germline J gene. V gene TRBV9 combines with J gene TRBJ2-1; 15 bases are shared with TRBD2. J was trimmed by 2 bases and V by 4 bases; bases with no gene match: 7. Germline V lookup: CDR1 SGDLS, CDR2 YYNGEE. The CDR3 consists of 18 residues. CDR3 sequence reads: CASSSGLAGGIAYNEQFF. The part of the CDR3 DNA that was read is TGTGCCAGCAGCTCGGGACTAGCGGGAGGCATTGCCTACAATGAG. The full variable domain, its missing parts supplied by reference TRBV9 and TRBJ2-1, is DSGVTQTPKHLITATGQRVTLRCSPRSGDLSVYWYQQSLDQGLQFLIQYYNGEERAKGNILERFSAQQFPDLHSELNLSSLELGDSALYFCASSSGLAGGIAYNEQFFGPGTRLTVL.

For this clone: The junction departs from the called germline gene at one end, perhaps through a read error. The CDR3 end lies 3 residues beyond the end of the read and is filled in from the germline J gene. The chain recombines TRBV6-1 with TRBJ2-3; 7 bases agree with TRBD2. This CDR3 is built from 13 residues. Germline CDR1 is MNHNS and CDR2 is SASEGT. CDR3 loop: CASSATSRDTQYF. Partial CDR3 DNA: TGTGCCAGCAGTGCGACTAGCAGAGATACG.

In the case of this clone: The read comes to an end 3 residues before the CDR3 does, leaving the germline J gene to fill in the end. V usage is TRBV20-1 and J usage is TRBJ1-4; D uncertain. The V gene's germline CDR1 is DFQATT and CDR2 SNEGSKA (reference sequence). CDR3 length equals 13 residues. The V gene lost 5 bases and the J gene lost 4 bases, with 11 bases spanning the gap. CDR3 protein: CSARGGVNEKLFF. The covered CDR3 bases are TGCAGTGCTCGCGGCGGGGTTAATGAAAAA.

In the case of this clone: Read data end 3 residues before the CDR3 end; the end is taken from the germline J gene. The chain links TRBV19 to TRBJ1-1; D uncertain. The germline V gene has CDR1 LNHDA and CDR2 SQIVND (reference sequence). Trimming stripped 5 bases from V and 1 base from J, with 5 bases between. The CDR3 spans 12 residues. CDR3 sequence: CASSYRNTEAFF. The covered CDR3 bases are TGTGCCAGTAGTTACAGGAACACTGAA.

A note on this clone: Germline and junction disagree at one end, which may indicate a read error. The CDR3 sequence is CSARGASYSEQFF. CDR3 bases read: TGCAGTGCTAGAGGGGCTAGCTACAGTGAG. V and J are TRBV20-1 and TRBJ2-1; D might be TRBD2 (5 bases). Sequencing ends 3 residues short of the CDR3 end; the germline J gene provides the rest. CDR1 is DFQATT and CDR2 is SNEGSKA in the germline V gene (reference sequence). The CDR3 covers 13 residues.

Points on this clone: The read finishes 3 residues shy of the CDR3 end, and the germline J gene is used to complete it. This chain connects TRBV19 to TRBJ1-5; 9 nucleotides match TRBD1. V gave up 6 bases and J gave up 7 bases; unmatched junction bases: 7. The CDR3 is 14 amino acids. Germline values: CDR1 LNHDA, CDR2 SQIVND (reference sequence). The CDR3: CASSIRTGEQPQHF. Partial CDR3 DNA: TGTGCCAGTAGCATCAGGACAGGGGAGCAGCCC.

As to this clone: Coverage ceases 3 residues before the CDR3 finishes, and the germline J gene fills in the end. The chain couples TRBV20-1 to TRBJ1-1; a possible D gene is TRBD1 (5 bases). Germline V gene lookup returns CDR1 DFQATT and CDR2 SNEGSKA (reference sequence). CDR3 length: 14 residues. With 5 bases removed from V and 4 bases from J, the gap between germline ends came to 17 bases. The CDR3 region is CSARNSAGSTEAFF. CDR3 DNA (partial): TGCAGTGCTCGCAATTCAGCAGGGAGCACTGAA.

About this clone itself: The read stops 3 residues short of the end of the CDR3; the missing end is completed from the germline J gene. The rearrangement links TRBV12-3 or TRBV12-4 to TRBJ2-7; D possibly corresponds to TRBD1 (6 bases). V gave up 5 bases and J gave up 5 bases, with 13 bases separating them. There are 13 residues in the CDR3. CDR3: CASSLLQGHEQYF. CDR3 DNA, as far as it was read: TGTGCCAGCAGTCTACTACAGGGACACGAG.

On this clone: The read gets to within 3 residues of the CDR3 end, and the germline J gene fills in the rest. The V and J genes are TRBV2 and TRBJ1-5; TRBD1 might be the D (5 bases). Per germline, CDR1 SNHLY and CDR2 FYNNEI. V lost 6 bases and J 2 bases, leaving 14 bases between the germline ends. The CDR3 runs 15 residues. Partial CDR3 DNA: TGTGCCAGCAGACCCGGGAGCAGGGGCAATCAGCCC. It encodes CASRPGSRGNQP. The whole CDR3 sequence is CASRPGSRGNQPQHF.

Concerning this clone: Read coverage stops 3 residues before the CDR3 terminus; the germline J gene supplies the remainder. This chain connects TRBV19 to TRBJ2-3; TRBD1 matches 7 bases. This CDR3 is built from 17 residues. The germline CDR1 and CDR2 sequences are LNHDA and SQIVND (reference sequence). V lost 3 bases and J lost 2; bases outside the gene matches: 11. CDR3 loop: CASSMGWDRPTTDTQYF. The covered CDR3 bases are TGTGCCAGTAGTATGGGCTGGGACAGACCTACCACAGATACG.

Points on this clone: Read sequence stops 3 residues before the CDR3 end, and the germline J gene provides the missing end. This chain uses TRBV19 with TRBJ1-3; 9 bases are a match to TRBD1. Germline V gives CDR1 LNHDA, CDR2 SQIVND (reference sequence). The CDR3 is 18 amino acids. With V trimmed by 5 bases and J by 0 bases, 11 bases remained unmatched. The DNA read from the CDR3 is TGTGCCAGTAGTGCAACGGACAGGGGTAGTATCTCTGGAAACACC. Translation gives CASSATDRGSISGNT. From start to end, the CDR3 is CASSATDRGSISGNTIYF.

Worth noting for this clone: The CDR3 is cut off 3 residues early in the read; its end comes from the germline J gene. The chain employs TRBV30 and TRBJ1-3; tentatively, D is TRBD1 (6 bases). The CDR3 length is 14 residues. The V end was cut by 3 bases, the J end by 2 bases, with 11 bases between. Germline V CDR1 and CDR2: GTSNPN, SVGIG (reference sequence). CDR3: CAWSPTGPGNTIYF. The part of the CDR3 DNA that was read is TGTGCCTGGAGCCCTACAGGGCCTGGAAACACC.

Notes on this clone: The DNA ends 3 residues before the CDR3 does, and the rest of the CDR3 is filled in from the germline J gene. The V call is TRBV7-9, the J call TRBJ2-3; D is uncertain. The CDR3 loop spans 13 amino acids. Trimming pared 0 bases from V and 4 bases from J, leaving 5 bases between. Germline loops: CDR1 SEHNR, CDR2 FQNEAQ (reference sequence). The DNA read from the CDR3 is TGTGCCAGCAGCTTAGCAGGGTCAGATACG. Protein product: CASSLAGSDT. The complete CDR3 protein is CASSLAGSDTQYF.

Turning to this clone: The CDR3 is cut off 3 residues early in the read; its end comes from the germline J gene. The J gene is TRBJ1-5, the V gene TRBV28; unclear D gene. CDR1 and CDR2 (germline): MDHEN, SYDVKM. The CDR3 has 15 residues. Trimming left V 5 bases short and J 2 bases short, with 13 bases between. CDR3 DNA, as far as it was read: TGTGCCAGCAGTCCAGATCAAGCGGGCAATCAGCCC. This gives the protein CASSPDQAGNQP. The full CDR3 protein reads CASSPDQAGNQPQHF.

As regards this clone: The read gets to within 3 residues of the CDR3 end, and the germline J gene fills in the rest. The chain recombines TRBV6-1 with TRBJ2-2; the D is unclear. The CDR3 consists of 14 residues. Trimming stripped 2 bases from V and 3 bases from J, with 7 bases between. CDR1 is MNHNS, CDR2 SASEGT, per germline. The covered CDR3 bases are TGTGCCAGCAGTGAAATTAGGGACACCGGGGAG. It yields the protein CASSEIRDTGE. The entire CDR3 sequence reads CASSEIRDTGELFF.

With respect to this clone: From the germline J gene comes the end of the CDR3, since the read stops 3 residues before it. This chain joins TRBV28 and TRBJ2-7, with D hard to call. V lost 4 bases and J 0 bases, leaving 10 bases between the germline ends. This CDR3 is built from 14 residues. The V gene's germline CDR1 is MDHEN and CDR2 SYDVKM. The covered CDR3 bases are TGTGCCAGCAGTTCAGACTGGATCTCCTACGAG. It encodes CASSSDWISYE. The whole CDR3 protein reads CASSSDWISYEQYF.

Of note for this clone: The read falls 3 residues short of the CDR3 end, and the missing part is taken from the germline J gene. The V and J genes are TRBV10-3 and TRBJ2-7, with D tentatively TRBD1 (5 bases). The germline V gene has CDR1 ENHRY and CDR2 SYGVKD. Deletions cut 10 bases from V and 3 bases from J, with 10 bases between. The CDR3 is made up of 11 amino acids. CDR3 protein: CATQGNYEQYF. Partial CDR3 DNA: TGTGCCACCCAGGGAAACTACGAG.

Of note for this clone: The sequenced fragment ends 3 residues before the CDR3 boundary, so the rest is inferred from the germline J gene. The V call is TRBV2, the J call TRBJ2-5; 10 bases match TRBD2. CDR1 is SNHLY, CDR2 FYNNEI, per germline. V lost 6 bases to trimming and J lost 5 bases; unmatched junction nucleotides: 12. The CDR3 is 16 amino acids. CDR3 bases read: TGTGCCAGCAGGTTTGGGGGCCTAGCGGGAGTGGAGACC. Its protein is CASRFGGLAGVET. The complete CDR3 protein is CASRFGGLAGVETQYF.

Notes on this clone: The read falls 3 residues short of the CDR3 end, and the missing part is taken from the germline J gene. The sample holds other DNA sequences that translate to the same CDR3. This sequence joins TRBV10-3 and TRBJ1-4; tentatively, D is TRBD1 (6 bases). The CDR3 runs to 14 residues. CDR1 and CDR2 (germline): ENHRY, SYGVKD. Trimming removed 6 bases at V and 8 bases at J, with 16 bases between. The DNA read from the CDR3 is TGTGCCATCAGCCCTACGGGGGGCGAAGAAAAA. It yields the protein CAISPTGGEEK. The complete CDR3 reads CAISPTGGEEKLFF.

A remark on this clone: From the germline J gene comes the end of the CDR3, since the read stops 3 residues before it. The rearrangement links TRBV18 to TRBJ2-1, with a weak D call TRBD2 (5 bases). V lost 3 bases and J 0 bases, leaving 12 bases between the germline ends. Germline V gene lookup returns CDR1 KGHSH and CDR2 LQKENI. This CDR3 region has 16 residues. The part of the CDR3 DNA that was read is TGTGCCAGCTCACCGCTAGCTTCGAGCTCCTACAATGAG. Encoded protein: CASSPLASSSYNE. The whole CDR3 is CASSPLASSSYNEQFF.

With regard to this clone: The read ends 3 residues before the CDR3 terminus; that terminus is restored from the germline J gene. The chain combines TRBV7-9 with TRBJ2-7; TRBD2 agrees at 8 bases. Germline CDR1 is SEHNR and CDR2 is FQNEAQ (reference sequence). J lost 2 bases, V lost 7 bases, and 7 bases had no gene match. The CDR3 contains 14 residues. This CDR3 reads CASTSRGGPYEQYF. The sequenced part of the CDR3 DNA is TGTGCCAGCACCTCACGGGGGGGGCCCTACGAG.

Concerning this clone: The read comes to an end 3 residues before the CDR3 does, leaving the germline J gene to fill in the end. This chain connects TRBV24-1 to TRBJ2-1; 12 nucleotides match TRBD2. Unmatched junction bases numbered 12, after V lost 3 bases and J lost 7 bases. The germline gives CDR1 KGHDR, CDR2 SFDVKD. This CDR3 is built from 18 residues. Partial CDR3 DNA: TGTGCCACCAGTGATCCAAGACTAGCGGGAGCTGGACTAAATGAG. Protein sequence: CATSDPRLAGAGLNE. From start to end, the CDR3 is CATSDPRLAGAGLNEQFF.

Comments on this clone: The CDR3 is cut off 3 residues early in the read; its end comes from the germline J gene. The chain links TRBV19 to TRBJ2-7; D is possibly TRBD1 (6 bases). The germline V and J ends were trimmed by 8 bases and 1 base, with 18 bases remaining between them. Germline CDR1 reads LNHDA; CDR2 reads SQIVND (reference sequence). This CDR3 comprises 15 residues. This CDR3 is CASGLRDTVSYEQYF. The part of the CDR3 DNA that was read is TGTGCCAGTGGGCTCCGGGACACCGTTTCCTACGAG.

CDR3 sequence reads: CASSLEGNTEAFF. The covered CDR3 bases are TGTGCCAGCAGCTTAGAAGGGAACACTGAA. V gene TRBV7-9 combines with J gene TRBJ1-1, with unresolved D. The read falls 3 residues short of the CDR3 end, and the missing part is taken from the germline J gene. CDR1 and CDR2 (germline): SEHNR, FQNEAQ (reference sequence). The CDR3 spans 13 residues. Trimming left V 1 base short and J 1 base short, with 4 bases between.

Worth noting for this clone: The missing CDR3 end, 3 residues past where the read stops, is filled in from the germline J gene. The chain is built from TRBV2 and TRBJ1-2, with D perhaps matching TRBD1 (6 bases). Looked up from germline, CDR1 is SNHLY and CDR2 is FYNNEI. This CDR3 comprises 12 residues. The sequenced CDR3 bases are TGTGCCAGCAGTGTCAGGGGCTGGGGC. This codes for CASSVRGWG. The CDR3, in full, reads CASSVRGWGYTF.

Notes on this clone: From the germline J gene comes the end of the CDR3, since the read stops 3 residues before it. The rearrangement joins TRBV5-1 to TRBJ2-7, with 13 bases aligning to TRBD2. Germline V gene data show CDR1 as SGHRS and CDR2 as YFSETQ. V lost 4 bases, J lost 3 bases, and 7 bases stayed unmatched. CDR3 length equals 16 residues. Incomplete CDR3 DNA: TGCGCCAGCAGCCCCCGGACTAGCGGGAGCCTCTACGAG. It is translated as CASSPRTSGSLYE. The complete CDR3 reads CASSPRTSGSLYEQYF.

Worth noting for this clone: The read ends 3 residues shy of where the CDR3 ends; the end is completed using the germline J gene. V is TRBV20-1 and J is TRBJ2-3, with TRBD2 matching over 8 bases. The CDR3 covers 14 residues. CDR1 and CDR2 from the germline V gene are DFQATT and SNEGSKA (reference sequence). The J segment lost 3 bases and the V segment lost 3 bases, leaving 5 bases of the junction unmatched. The CDR3 bases that were read are TGCAGTGCTAGGGGGACTAGTTGGACAGATACG. Protein product: CSARGTSWTDT. The complete CDR3 reads CSARGTSWTDTQYF.

This CDR3 is CASSIVSGRSGELFF. CDR3 DNA (partial): TGTGCCAGTAGTATAGTTAGCGGGAGGTCCGGGGAG. The chain joins TRBV19 to TRBJ2-2; 10 bases are shared with TRBD2. The CDR3 is cut off 3 residues early in the read; its end comes from the germline J gene. The ends lost 1 base at V and 6 bases at J; junction bases unmatched: 2. Germline V gene lookup returns CDR1 LNHDA and CDR2 SQIVND (reference sequence). The CDR3 extends over 15 amino acids.

For this clone: The sequenced fragment ends 3 residues before the CDR3 boundary, so the rest is inferred from the germline J gene. The V and J genes are TRBV19 and TRBJ2-7; 8 bases fit TRBD1. The CDR3 is made up of 15 amino acids. From germline, CDR1 is LNHDA and CDR2 SQIVND (reference sequence). The junction had 6 bases not matched to a gene; V was cut back by 3 bases and J by 2 bases. CDR3 protein: CASSMGGQVTYEQYF. The part of the CDR3 DNA that was read is TGTGCCAGTAGTATGGGGGGACAGGTTACCTACGAG.